These 30 T cell receptor beta chains were all obtained from the same sample, sequenced in a study of blood T cell repertoires in COVID-19 (dated by TCRdb to about 2020). Receptor amplification or capture employed the immunoSEQ multiplex PCR assay. Here the immuneACCESS table is served through TCRdb, limited to in-frame sequences with V and J called. Missing clones are a known gap in these copies; in checked studies unresolved V genes cover under half, and the rest lacks a known reason. For this sample the table gives roughly 140,000 clones, of which 88% were detected only once. The ten largest clones take up roughly 30% of the sample. The sequencing sample was made of peripheral blood. These receptors all stem from a human donor in a cohort sampled during active COVID-19.

This clone was observed a single time. J is TRBJ2-7 and V is TRBV2; 10 bases fit TRBD1. This CDR3 is built from 17 residues. V was pared by 6 bases and J by 5 bases, with 16 bases of the junction left unmatched. CDR1 and CDR2 (germline): SNHLY, FYNNEI. The CDR3 is CASRMDRGSRSRNEQYF. The CDR3 DNA sequence: TGTGCCAGCAGGATGGACAGGGGGTCTCGTAGTAGAAACGAGCAGTACTTC.

The CDR3: CASSFVPLGFRTEQYF. The CDR3 nucleotides are TGTGCCAGCAGCTTTGTGCCACTAGGGTTCCGCACCGAGCAGTACTTC. This chain links TRBV12-1 with TRBJ2-7; TRBD2 is the table's D call and was not checked against the DNA. TRBV12-1 constitutes a pseudogene. The CDR3 runs to 16 residues.

The chain uses TRBV6-5 and TRBJ2-7; 7 bases agree with TRBD1. Trimming removed 4 bases from V and 2 bases from J; junction bases left unmatched: 5. The CDR3 has 14 amino acids. Germline lookup yields CDR1 MNHEY and CDR2 SVGAGI. The CDR3 DNA sequence: TGTGCCAGCAGTTTCGACCAGGGGGCCTACGAGCAGTACTTC. Protein sequence: CASSFDQGAYEQYF.

The chain has TRBV21-1 and TRBJ1-5. TRBV21-1 is a known pseudogene. The CDR3 has 15 amino acids. The DNA of the CDR3 is TGTGCCAGCAAACCGGGCAGGAGGAGCAATCAGCCCCAGCATTTT. Translated: CASKPGRRSNQPQHF.

The rearrangement links TRBV14 to TRBJ1-4; tentative D call: TRBD1 (6 bases). V lost 0 bases, J lost 5 bases, and 13 bases lay in between. The CDR3 sequence is 16 residues long. Germline CDR1 reads SGHDN; CDR2 reads FVKESK. The CDR3: CASSQDIGGQNEKLFF. CDR3 sequence (DNA): TGTGCCAGCAGCCAAGATATTGGGGGCCAGAATGAAAAACTGTTTTTT.

This chain joins TRBV4-1 and TRBJ2-1; 9 nucleotides align to TRBD1. This CDR3 contains 16 residues. J gave up 8 bases and V 5 bases, and 13 bases lay outside the gene matches. Per germline, CDR1 MGHRA and CDR2 YSYEKL. The CDR3 DNA reads TGCGCCAGCAGCTTAATTCCGGGACAGGGTCCCCATGAGCAGTTCTTC. The encoded protein is CASSLIPGQGPHEQFF.

The chain links TRBV6-6 to TRBJ2-7, with 8 nucleotides matching TRBD1. CDR1 is MNHNY, CDR2 SVGAGI, per germline (reference sequence). The CDR3 is made up of 15 amino acids. Trimming removed 5 bases from V and 1 base from J; junction bases left unmatched: 7. CDR3 in amino acids: CASSDRGRLSYEQYF. DNA of the CDR3: TGTGCCAGCAGTGACAGGGGCAGACTTTCCTACGAGCAGTACTTC.

The chain is built from TRBV11-2 and TRBJ1-2, with 8 nucleotides matching TRBD1. The CDR3 has 13 amino acids. Per the germline V gene, CDR1 is SGHAT and CDR2 is FQNNGV. Germline trimming cut 6 bases from V and 1 base from J; bases unmatched to any gene: 1. In nucleotides, the CDR3 is TGTGCCAGCAGGGACAGGGATAACTATGGCTACACCTTC. Translated, it gives CASRDRDNYGYTF.

The chain is built from TRBV6-1 and TRBJ2-1; 11 bases are shared with TRBD2. The CDR3 has 17 residues. With V trimmed by 2 bases and J by 7 bases, 10 bases remained unmatched. Germline CDR1 is MNHNS and CDR2 is SASEGT. DNA of the CDR3: TGTGCCAGCAGTGAAATACTAGCGGGGGCCTCGGGGAATGAGCAGTTCTTC. Translating it yields CASSEILAGASGNEQFF.

The chain recombines TRBV7-8 with TRBJ1-1; 9 bases map to TRBD1. The CDR3 runs 13 residues. Trimming removed 6 bases from V and 4 bases from J; junction bases left unmatched: 3. CDR1 and CDR2 from the germline V gene are SGHVS and FQNEAQ. In DNA form, the CDR3 reads TGTGCCAGCAGTTTACAGGGGGCCACTGAAGCTTTCTTT. It codes for CASSLQGATEAFF.

The chain is built from TRBV4-2 and TRBJ2-2; possibly TRBD2 for D (5 bases). Trimming shortened V by 1 base and J by 4 bases, and 10 bases separated the two germline ends. Per the germline V gene, CDR1 is LGHNA and CDR2 is YNFKEQ. The CDR3 spans 15 residues. The CDR3 region is CASSQGPGGTGELFF. CDR3 in DNA: TGTGCCAGCAGCCAAGGGCCCGGAGGCACCGGGGAGCTGTTTTTT.

J is TRBJ2-2 and V is TRBV30; 10 bases are a match to TRBD1. Looked up from germline, CDR1 is GTSNPN and CDR2 is SVGIG (reference sequence). V trimming: 5 bases; J trimming: 5 bases; junction bases outside the gene matches: 8. The CDR3 length is 15 residues. In DNA, the CDR3 is TGTGCCTGGGAGACCGGGACAGGGGTTACCGGGGAGCTGTTTTTT. Amino acid sequence: CAWETGTGVTGELFF.

This chain's CDR3 is CASSVGTSGGQETQYF. The CDR3 coding sequence is TGTGCCAGCAGCGTCGGCACTAGCGGGGGCCAAGAGACCCAGTACTTC. The rearrangement links TRBV9 to TRBJ2-5; 11 positions agree with TRBD2. Germline CDR1 reads SGDLS; CDR2 reads YYNGEE. With V trimmed by 2 bases and J by 1 base, 4 bases remained unmatched. The CDR3 consists of 16 residues.

The chain carries TRBV7-8 and TRBJ1-6; D unclear. In germline, CDR1 is SGHVS, CDR2 FQNEAQ. The CDR3 runs 12 residues. V was cut by 5 bases and J by 7 bases, with 6 bases left in between. The CDR3 spells CASSLTNSPLHF. As DNA, the CDR3 is TGTGCCAGCAGCCTGACAAATTCACCCCTCCACTTT.

The chain has TRBV11-2 and TRBJ2-1; TRBD2 is a possible D gene (7 bases). CDR3 length: 16 residues. The germline V gene has CDR1 SGHAT and CDR2 FQNNGV. Trimming removed 0 bases at V and 3 bases at J, with 12 bases between. CDR3: CASSLERGAIYNEQFF. CDR3 DNA: TGTGCCAGCAGCTTAGAACGGGGGGCGATCTACAATGAGCAGTTCTTC.

This sequence joins TRBV5-6 and TRBJ1-2, with 7 bases fitting TRBD1. V was pared by 2 bases and J by 6 bases, with 4 bases of the junction left unmatched. CDR1 and CDR2 from the germline V gene are SGHDT and YYEEEE. This CDR3 comprises 13 residues. CDR3 sequence reads: CASSFGTANGYTF. In DNA, the CDR3 is TGTGCCAGCAGCTTCGGGACAGCAAATGGCTACACCTTC.

The chain couples TRBV4-1 to TRBJ2-7; a weak D match, TRBD2 (6 bases). This CDR3 spans 15 amino acids. CDR1 is MGHRA and CDR2 is YSYEKL in the germline V gene. Trimming took off 1 base at V and 5 bases at J, with 15 bases between the two ends. DNA for the CDR3: TGCGCCAGCAGCCAAGGGGCGGGGATCATGGACGAGCAGTACTTC. This sequence encodes CASSQGAGIMDEQYF.

V is TRBV5-4 and J is TRBJ1-2; the D gene is possibly TRBD1 (5 bases). The V end lost 0 bases, the J end lost 1 base, and 10 bases lay between the germline ends. There are 15 residues in the CDR3. Germline V gene sequence: CDR1 SGHNT, CDR2 YYREEE (reference sequence). This CDR3 reads CASSLVRQINYGYTF. The CDR3 DNA follows: TGTGCCAGCAGCTTGGTTAGACAGATTAACTATGGCTACACCTTC.

CDR3 sequence reads: CASSFGGPLGTGELFF. CDR3 nucleotides: TGTGCCAGCAGCTTCGGAGGGCCCCTGGGGACCGGGGAGCTGTTTTTT. The chain joins TRBV5-6 to TRBJ2-2; a possible D gene is TRBD2 (6 bases). CDR3 length: 16 residues. V was clipped by 2 bases and J by 5 bases, with 16 bases between them. Germline CDR1 and CDR2: SGHDT and YYEEEE.

This rearrangement joins TRBV9 to TRBJ1-6; weak D call: TRBD1 (5 bases). The CDR3 is 15 residues long. V lost 0 bases and J lost 10, with 14 bases in between. Germline V lookup: CDR1 SGDLS, CDR2 YYNGEE. The CDR3 nucleotides read TGTGCCAGCAGCGTAGATCAGGGTTTAGAGTCACCCCTCCACTTT. Translated, it gives CASSVDQGLESPLHF.

The chain combines TRBV18 with TRBJ2-1; no firm D call. The germline V gene encodes CDR1 KGHSH and CDR2 LQKENI. Trimming shortened V by 6 bases and J by 10 bases, and 10 bases separated the two germline ends. The CDR3 runs 11 residues. The CDR3, as DNA: TGTGCCAGCTCGCCCCGGGTCGAGCAGTTCTTC. Amino acid sequence: CASSPRVEQFF.

This clone has only one observation. This chain's CDR3 is CASSKGGWGPLNSPLHF. CDR3 sequence (DNA): TGTGCCAGCAGCAAAGGGGGATGGGGGCCCCTAAATTCACCCCTCCACTTT. The genes are TRBV21-1 and TRBJ1-6; TRBD1 was called by the table and not checked on the DNA. TRBV21-1 is assigned pseudogene status. CDR3 length equals 17 residues.

V and J are TRBV19 and TRBJ2-6; 7 bases map to TRBD1. With 8 bases clipped from V and 2 bases from J, the junction kept 9 bases outside the gene matches. Germline V gives CDR1 LNHDA, CDR2 SQIVND (reference sequence). This CDR3 has 16 amino acids. CDR3 sequence reads: CASVPRGGTGANVLTF. DNA for the CDR3: TGTGCCAGTGTCCCCCGAGGGGGCACTGGGGCCAACGTCCTGACTTTC.

The V call is TRBV4-1, the J call TRBJ2-7, with no clear D. This CDR3 has 14 amino acids. Trimming removed 3 bases at V and 3 bases at J, with 12 bases between. CDR1 MGHRA and CDR2 YSYEKL come from the germline V gene. CDR3 sequence reads: CASSHLMVGYEQYF. The CDR3 DNA reads TGCGCCAGCAGCCATCTTATGGTCGGCTACGAGCAGTACTTC.

The rearrangement uses TRBV3-1 (or the pseudogene TRBV3-2) and TRBJ1-2; TRBD1 is a possible D gene (5 bases). CDR3 length: 13 residues. CDR1 and CDR2 from the germline V gene are LGHDT and YNNKEL (reference sequence). The V gene lost 4 bases and the J gene lost 8 bases, with 14 bases spanning the gap. CDR3 amino acids: CASSPKAGPGYTF. In DNA form, the CDR3 reads TGTGCCAGCAGCCCGAAAGCAGGGCCCGGCTACACCTTC.

The chain is built from TRBV6-5 and TRBJ2-2; 9 positions match TRBD1. Germline assignment: CDR1 MNHEY and CDR2 SVGAGI. The CDR3 loop spans 15 amino acids. V was pared by 5 bases and J by 3 bases, with 4 bases of the junction left unmatched. The CDR3 sequence is CASSLRDRDTGELFF. In nucleotides, the CDR3 is TGTGCCAGCAGTCTCCGGGACAGGGACACCGGGGAGCTGTTTTTT.

This rearrangement joins TRBV4-3 to TRBJ2-1; D is possibly TRBD1 (6 bases). The CDR3 is made up of 14 amino acids. In germline, CDR1 is LGHNA, CDR2 YSLEER. V lost 5 bases and J 3 bases, leaving 11 bases between the germline ends. The CDR3 nucleotides are TGCGCCAGCAGCTTCAGACAGGACTACAATGAGCAGTTCTTC. Its protein is CASSFRQDYNEQFF.

The chain joins TRBV7-2 to TRBJ1-3, with TRBD1 matching 9 bases. The CDR3 consists of 15 residues. Germline V CDR1 and CDR2: SGHTA, FQGNSA. Trimming removed 5 bases from V and 2 bases from J; junction bases left unmatched: 4. CDR3 nucleotides: TGTGCCAGCAGCCCCCGGGACAGGGCTGGAAACACCATATATTTT. It codes for CASSPRDRAGNTIYF.

The chain has TRBV6-5 and TRBJ2-1; maybe TRBD2 (5 bases). The germline CDR1 and CDR2 sequences are MNHEY and SVGAGI. V lost 5 bases to trimming and J lost 0 bases, with 11 bases between them. The CDR3 consists of 15 residues. As DNA, the CDR3 is TGTGCCAGCAGTCCGGACTTCAGCTCCTACAATGAGCAGTTCTTC. It translates to CASSPDFSSYNEQFF.

This chain links TRBV7-9 with TRBJ2-1; 8 nucleotides align to TRBD2. The CDR3 runs 17 residues. CDR1 SEHNR and CDR2 FQNEAQ come from the germline V gene (reference sequence). V trimming: 4 bases; J trimming: 6 bases; junction bases outside the gene matches: 14. CDR3 DNA sequence: TGTGCCAGCAGCTCATCCAAAACTAGCGGACCCTCCAATGAGCAGTTCTTC. This sequence encodes CASSSSKTSGPSNEQFF.